The clone carrying this T cell receptor (beta chain) was counted only a few times. Per the study methods: The authors estimated nucleated cell counts from reference gene primer amplification. Sequencing used immunoSEQ multiplex PCR; TCRdb keeps in-frame clones, though not all of them. V and J calls plus clone size are reproduced from that table; the DNA served to infer D and trimming. The data contain 150,000 to 200,000 clones, roughly 90% of them singletons. This CDR3 contains 14 residues. V lost 6 bases and J lost 0, with 11 bases in between. Germline V gene sequence: CDR1 SNHLY, CDR2 FYNNEI. The sample comes from a study of blood T cell repertoires in COVID-19. Whole-study context: COVID-19 samples collected from the United States, Italy and Spain covered acute and convalescent phases. PBMCs, B-cell-depleted T cells, or T cells were the source of the cDNA or gDNA that made up the material.

The sample was peripheral blood. The chain employs TRBV2 and TRBJ1-1; possibly TRBD1 for D (6 bases). The clonotype was recovered from a man aged 55 to 70 with acute or convalescent COVID-19. CDR3 in DNA: TGTGCCAGCAGCAGGACAGCTCTGAACACTGAAGCTTTCTTT. Protein sequence: CASSRTALNTEAFF.